This note documents a single T cell receptor (beta chain) sequence. This sample stems from a study of blood T cell repertoires in COVID-19. Study background: Samples taken during acute and convalescent COVID-19 were collected in the United States, Italy and Spain. T cells, B-cell-depleted T cells, or PBMCs provided the cDNA or gDNA that served as material.

In the original processing: Quantification of nucleated cells was approximated via reference gene primer amplification. The table came from immunoSEQ multiplex PCR; TCRdb's copy has only in-frame clones and leaves some out. D and trimming were read from the DNA, whereas the V and J calls and clone size are those reported in that table. The table includes 200,000 to 300,000 clones, about 87% detected once. This receptor was obtained from a human donor in a cohort sampled during active COVID-19. Specimen: peripheral blood.

This CDR3 is CASSQPGQGSETQYF. The CDR3 DNA follows: TGTGCCAGCAGTCAGCCGGGACAGGGGTCGGAGACCCAGTACTTC. The chain employs TRBV6-2 or TRBV6-3 and TRBJ2-5, with TRBD1 identical over 10 bases. This CDR3 contains 15 residues. Trimming at V came to 5 bases and at J to 5 bases, leaving 8 bases not matched to a gene. Germline CDR1 reads MNHEY; CDR2 reads SVGEGT.